One and the same sample provided the 6 T cell receptor beta chains below, sequenced in a study of tumor-infiltrating lymphocytes in primary liver carcinoma. Germline DNA was extracted too, while blood RNA derived from unsorted whole blood. TCR beta cDNA was prepared out of about 530 ng total RNA by means of a constant-region primer. Three rounds of nested multiplex PCR with slightly modified ARM-PCR produced TCR beta libraries. The study ran its first two PCR rounds for about 11 cycles each, using TRBV1-TRBV30 forward primers and a C-beta reverse primer. TCRdb independently ran MiXCR on the multiplex PCR reads; one entry per CDR3 protein. The sample consists of around 330,000 distinct CDR3 sequences, 65% of them appearing once. Material: peripheral blood. These receptors all stem from a man in his forties or fifties with primary liver carcinoma and hepatitis B virus infection.

Comments on this clonotype: A clone one base away is much larger, so this may be a read error. V is TRBV5-5 and J is TRBJ2-5, with 10 bases aligning to TRBD2. The CDR3 loop spans 15 amino acids. Germline-derived CDR1 and CDR2 are SGHKS and YYEKEE (reference sequence). CDR3 sequence (DNA): TGTGCCGGCAGCTTGGAACTAGCGGGAATGGGAACCCAGTACTTC. Translation gives CAGSLELAGMGTQYF.

Remarks on this clonotype: Since a much larger clone is just one base distant, this may be a read error. DNA for the CDR3: TGTGCCAGCAGCCAAGACCCCATCAGCAGAAGTACGCAGTATTTT. Amino acids: CASSQDPISRSTQYF. This chain joins TRBV4-2 and TRBJ2-3; no clear D. With 0 bases removed from V and 8 bases from J, the gap between germline ends came to 15 bases. Germline V gives CDR1 LGHNA, CDR2 YNFKEQ. The length of the CDR3 is 15 residues.

This chain joins TRBV11-2 and TRBJ1-2; unclear D gene. V was pared by 5 bases and J by 10 bases, with 8 bases between. This CDR3 has 10 amino acids. Per germline, CDR1 SGHAT and CDR2 FQNNGV. This CDR3 reads CASSTRYYTF. The CDR3 region has the DNA TGTGCCAGCAGCACCAGGTACTACACCTTC.

The rearrangement joins TRBV6-5 to TRBJ1-6; D may be TRBD1 (6 bases). V was clipped by 5 bases and J by 6 bases, with 17 bases between them. The CDR3 has 16 residues. Germline CDR1 MNHEY, CDR2 SVGAGI. CDR3 sequence reads: CASSRSPGDANSPLHF. Here the CDR3 DNA reads TGTGCCAGCAGTAGGTCACCAGGGGATGCTAATTCACCCCTCCACTTT.

Comments on this clonotype: This CDR3 fails to terminate in the conserved phenylalanine or tryptophan, so it likely reflects a read error. This sequence joins TRBV4-3 and TRBJ1-5, with D perhaps TRBD1 or TRBD2 (5 bases each). The assigned J gene may be wrong: the sequence end matches TRBJ2-3 better. There are 13 residues in the CDR3. In germline, CDR1 is LGHNA, CDR2 YSLEER. This chain's CDR3 is CASSQSREQPQYS. In DNA form, the CDR3 reads TGCGCCAGCAGCCAGTCCAGGGAGCAGCCCCAGTATTCT.

As for this clonotype: No conserved phenylalanine or tryptophan is present at the end of the CDR3, so a read error is the likely explanation. The chain has TRBV29-1 and TRBJ2-7; tentatively, D is TRBD2 (6 bases). This CDR3 region has 14 residues. V lost 4 bases and J lost 0, with 13 bases in between. Germline V lookup: CDR1 SQVTM, CDR2 ANQGSEA. For the CDR3, the DNA is TGCAGCGTTGGGGAGGTGGAGTTCTCCTACGAGCAGTACCTC. Amino acids: CSVGEVEFSYEQYL.